This entry describes one TCR beta chain. Ten or more counts support this clonotype. Its antigen is currently not known. No base qualities exist here, and no much larger clone lies one base off it. The germline V gene specifies SQVTM as CDR1 and ANQGSEA as CDR2. Spanning cysteine to phenylalanine, the CDR3 consists of 14 amino acids. Solely the CDR3 DNA is kept, with 42 bases framed from the first base. Trimming takes 4 bases from V and 8 bases from J, and the germline ends sit 18 bases apart. The data are from a study of CD8 T cells in ankylosing spondylitis (dated by TCRdb to about 2017). With respect to the entire study: The study profiled T cell receptor beta repertoires in healthy donors and ankylosing spondylitis patients to find disease-linked TCR variants. In total, the full study cohort was made up of 108 healthy donors and 25 to 30 ankylosing spondylitis patients. Peripheral blood samples were taken, and synovial fluid was additionally collected from ankylosing spondylitis patients.

Instrument on record: Illumina HiSeq 2500. TCR beta libraries were prepared by quantitative 5'-RACE with molecular barcodes. For the original study's pipeline: A new computational method, built on a probabilistic model of VDJ rearrangement, was used to identify disease-linked TCR variants. TCRdb trimmed public reads at Q25 via fastp, called clones via MiXCR and kept in-frame beta chains. Records with the same CDR3 protein are collapsed into one entry carrying the most frequent genes and DNA. The V and J calls and clone size are TCRdb's, not the authors'. For this sample the table gives approximately 540,000 distinct CDR3 sequences, of which 12% were detected only once. The ten most abundant clones make up about 6.5% of the sample. Study-wide findings and limitations: Some motif variants had previously been reported in the synovial fluid and blood of reactive arthritis patients, which suggests shared mechanisms of disease initiation. According to the report, matched synovial fluid samples from ankylosing spondylitis patients were significantly enriched for the disease-linked clones. A CD8+ phenotype was shown by the disease-linked clones, which were found at relatively low frequencies in peripheral blood. A TCR beta motif made up of several highly homologous amino acid variants appeared to be characteristic of blood from ankylosing spondylitis patients.

The specimen was blood, either unsorted or a sorted T cell fraction (not recorded which). Recombination linked TRBV29-1 to TRBJ2-1; the D gene is perhaps TRBD1, on 6 matching bases. This sequence was found in a male donor with ankylosing spondylitis. At the DNA level, the sequence is TGCAGCGTTGCTGCGTACAGGGAACGGGATGAGCAGTTCTTC. This is translated as CSVAAYRERDEQFF.